Many counts were recorded for the clone carrying this T cell receptor beta chain. These data are taken from a study of T cells after yellow fever vaccination. At the level of the study: Preparation of fractions with low cell numbers was performed using SMART-Seq v4 Ultra Low Input.

Germline CDR1 is DFQATT and CDR2 is SNEGSKA (reference sequence). Trimming took 7 bases from V and 3 from J; bases not matched to a gene: 14. CDR3 length: 17 amino acids. UMIs and a universal primer site were added when TCR cDNA was made by 5'RACE template switching. TCRdb reprocessed the 5' RACE reads via MiXCR and lists one record per CDR3 protein. Among approximately 260,000 distinct CDR3 sequences, about 5% were seen once, and the ten largest hold less than 3.5%. The chain links TRBV20-1 to TRBJ2-3, with TRBD2 identical over 12 bases. The receptor comes from a man younger than 35 who received the YFV17D yellow fever vaccine. The specimen comprised CD4+ T cells sorted from PBMCs, sampled on the day of the yellow fever booster vaccination. CDR3 DNA: TGCAGTGTAAGCGTCGCTAGCGGGGGGGCCGGGACAGATACGCAGTATTTT. Its translation is CSVSVASGGAGTDTQYF.